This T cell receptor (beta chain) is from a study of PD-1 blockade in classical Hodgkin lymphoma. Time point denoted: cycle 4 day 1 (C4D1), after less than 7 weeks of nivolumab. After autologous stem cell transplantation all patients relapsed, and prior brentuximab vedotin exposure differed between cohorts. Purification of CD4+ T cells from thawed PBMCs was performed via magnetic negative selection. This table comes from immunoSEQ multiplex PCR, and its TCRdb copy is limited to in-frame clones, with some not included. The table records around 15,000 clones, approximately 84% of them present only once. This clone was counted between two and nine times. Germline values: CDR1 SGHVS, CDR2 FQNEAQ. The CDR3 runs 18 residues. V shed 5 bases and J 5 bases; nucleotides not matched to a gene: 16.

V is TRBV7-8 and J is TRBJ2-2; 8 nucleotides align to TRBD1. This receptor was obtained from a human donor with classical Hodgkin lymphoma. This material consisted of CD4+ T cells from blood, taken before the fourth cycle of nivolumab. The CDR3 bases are TGTGCCAGCAGCCTCCAGGGCAGGGGGCTGAGAGGAACCGGGGAGCTGTTTTTT. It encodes CASSLQGRGLRGTGELFF.